The 15 T cell receptor beta chains below all came from one sample that was sequenced in a study of cytomegalovirus exposure and HLA in healthy donors. PCR was performed using 60 Vbeta and 13 Jbeta primers. Sequenced by immunoSEQ multiplex PCR; TCRdb stores in-frame clones only, minus some. The data contain about 120,000 clones, 55% to 75% of them singletons. The source material was PBMCs. The receptors stem from a young man in good health and CMV-seropositive.

The chain recombines TRBV5-1 with TRBJ2-1; TRBD1 matches at 7 bases. The CDR3 loop spans 15 amino acids. Germline values: CDR1 SGHRS, CDR2 YFSETQ. J was trimmed by 6 bases and V by 4 bases; bases with no gene match: 10. The CDR3, as DNA: TGCGCCAGCAGCGTTCCCAGGGGGAATTTCAATGAGCAGTTCTTC. It yields the protein CASSVPRGNFNEQFF.

This clone was recorded a few times. V gene TRBV28 combines with J gene TRBJ2-7; TRBD1 matches 7 bases. Germline trimming cut 3 bases from V and 2 bases from J; bases unmatched to any gene: 10. The CDR3 is made up of 16 amino acids. The germline CDR1 and CDR2 sequences are MDHEN and SYDVKM. The CDR3 spells CASSFLFGRGTYEQYF. Written as DNA, the CDR3 is TGTGCCAGCAGTTTCTTGTTCGGCAGGGGGACCTACGAGCAGTACTTC.

The chain combines TRBV19 with TRBJ2-3; 12 bases are shared with TRBD2. The CDR3 extends over 14 amino acids. Trimming removed 7 bases from V and 5 bases from J; junction bases left unmatched: 4. In germline, CDR1 is LNHDA, CDR2 SQIVND (reference sequence). The DNA for the CDR3 is TGTGCCAGTACCTTGACTAGCGGGAGAGATACGCAGTATTTT. This gives the protein CASTLTSGRDTQYF.

In its sample, this clone was seen once. J is TRBJ2-3 and V is TRBV5-4; TRBD1 agrees at 7 bases. Germline loops: CDR1 SGHNT, CDR2 YYREEE (reference sequence). V was clipped by 4 bases and J by 6 bases; unmatched bases: 17. This CDR3 region has 17 residues. The CDR3 DNA is TGTGCCAGCAGCAAGCCCGGGACAGACCTCTCACCGGATACGCAGTATTTT. It specifies CASSKPGTDLSPDTQYF.

The gene calls are TRBV6-5 and TRBJ1-4; TRBD1 matches 7 bases. The CDR3 loop spans 15 amino acids. V lost 0 bases to trimming and J lost 2 bases; unmatched junction nucleotides: 0. CDR1 and CDR2 (germline): MNHEY, SVGAGI. The CDR3 reads CASSYSGQTNEKLFF. CDR3 in DNA: TGTGCCAGCAGTTACTCGGGACAGACTAATGAAAAACTGTTTTTT.

This chain uses TRBV4-3 with TRBJ2-1; maybe TRBD2 (6 bases). The V and J ends lost 4 bases and 4 bases respectively, with 14 bases between them. The CDR3 runs 15 residues. The germline V gene encodes CDR1 LGHNA and CDR2 YSLEER. The CDR3 nucleotides read TGCGCCAGCAGCCGAGGGACTGGCGGATACAATGAGCAGTTCTTC. Translating gives CASSRGTGGYNEQFF.

The chain uses TRBV14 and TRBJ2-6; 8 bases map to TRBD1. Looked up from germline, CDR1 is SGHDN and CDR2 is FVKESK. V dropped 3 bases and J dropped 0; count of bases not matched to a gene: 7. This CDR3 has 18 amino acids. The CDR3 is CASSHTGQGSSGANVLTF. The DNA of the CDR3 is TGTGCCAGCAGCCATACTGGACAGGGATCCTCTGGGGCCAACGTCCTGACTTTC.

The chain employs TRBV5-4 and TRBJ2-1; the D gene is possibly TRBD2 (6 bases). The CDR3 contains 15 residues. The V gene's germline CDR1 is SGHNT and CDR2 YYREEE (reference sequence). Trimming removed 4 bases at V and 2 bases at J, with 13 bases between. CDR3 amino acids: CASSPTRFAYNEQFF. The CDR3 coding sequence is TGTGCCAGCAGCCCGACTAGATTTGCCTACAATGAGCAGTTCTTC. The entire variable domain, with the rest obtained from reference TRBV5-4 and TRBJ2-1, is as follows: ETGVTQSPTHLIKTRGQQVTLRCSSQSGHNTVSWYQQALGQGPQFIFQYYREEENGRGNFPPRFSGLQFPNYSSELNVNALELDDSALYLCASSPTRFAYNEQFFGPGTRLTVL.

The CDR3 spells CASSPRQGASNRYEQYF. The CDR3 nucleotides read TGTGCCAGCAGCCCAAGACAGGGGGCCTCGAATCGCTACGAGCAGTACTTC. V gene TRBV7-8 combines with J gene TRBJ2-7; 10 positions agree with TRBD1. Germline lookup yields CDR1 SGHVS and CDR2 FQNEAQ. The length of the CDR3 is 17 residues. V lost 5 bases and J lost 3; bases outside the gene matches: 13.

The chain combines TRBV28 with TRBJ1-2; perhaps TRBD1 as D (5 bases). Germline lookup yields CDR1 MDHEN and CDR2 SYDVKM. There are 12 residues in the CDR3. V lost 7 bases and J 8 bases, leaving 14 bases between the germline ends. CDR3 nucleotide sequence: TGTGCCAGCATTTCCAGGGAGGAAGGCTACACCTTC. It codes for CASISREEGYTF.

There are a few counts of this clone. The V call is TRBV25-1, the J call TRBJ2-1, with no clear D. Germline V CDR1 and CDR2: MGHDK, SYGVNS. V shed 4 bases and J shed 4 bases, with 8 bases lying between them. The CDR3 contains 13 residues. CDR3: CASSASTYNEQFF. The CDR3 coding sequence is TGTGCCAGCAGTGCCTCTACGTACAATGAGCAGTTCTTC.

A single count supports this clone. This sequence joins TRBV18 and TRBJ1-1, with 8 bases aligning to TRBD1. Per germline, CDR1 KGHSH and CDR2 LQKENI. The CDR3 sequence is 16 residues long. The J segment lost 5 bases and the V segment lost 3 bases, leaving 11 bases of the junction unmatched. Written as DNA, the CDR3 is TGTGCCAGCTCACCGCTCAGGGGGCGGGGTGGGACTGAAGCTTTCTTT. It codes for CASSPLRGRGGTEAFF.

This rearrangement joins TRBV5-1 to TRBJ2-7; D may be TRBD1 (5 bases). V lost 4 bases and J lost 4, with 18 bases in between. This CDR3 has 15 amino acids. The germline gives CDR1 SGHRS, CDR2 YFSETQ. Here the CDR3 reads CASSLDSPPAYEQYF. As DNA, the CDR3 is TGCGCCAGCAGCCTCGACAGCCCCCCGGCGTACGAGCAGTACTTC.

CDR3 sequence (DNA): TGCGCCAGCAGCTTGACAGGCGGACAGATCACTGAAGCTTTCTTT. This encodes CASSLTGGQITEAFF. The chain employs TRBV5-1 and TRBJ1-1, with TRBD1 as a possible D gene (6 bases). CDR3 size: 15 residues. With 1 base removed from V and 4 bases from J, the gap between germline ends came to 14 bases. The germline gives CDR1 SGHRS, CDR2 YFSETQ. The variable domain in full, with the rest retrieved from reference TRBV5-1 and TRBJ1-1, is KAGVTQTPRYLIKTRGQQVTLSCSPISGHRSVSWYQQTPGQGLQFLFEYFSETQRNKGNFPGRFSGRQFSNSRSEMNVSTLELGDSALYLCASSLTGGQITEAFFGQGTRLTVV.

This rearrangement joins TRBV5-1 to TRBJ2-7, with 13 bases fitting TRBD2. The CDR3 totals 15 residues. In germline, CDR1 is SGHRS, CDR2 YFSETQ. J was trimmed by 6 bases and V by 3 bases; bases with no gene match: 6. CDR3: CASSSGLAGVSEQYF. The CDR3 DNA sequence: TGCGCCAGCAGCTCCGGACTAGCGGGAGTGTCCGAGCAGTACTTC.